A selection of T cell receptor beta chains follows, all from one sample in a study of cytomegalovirus exposure and HLA in healthy donors. Assay: immunoSEQ multiplex PCR; the TCRdb copy retains only in-frame clones and omits some. The sample gives around 55,000 clones, around 90% of which show up once; less than 4% is in the top ten. The sequenced sample consisted of PBMCs. These receptors were collected from a man aged 18 to 30 in good health and CMV-seronegative. Each CDR3 is given with its conserved first and last residue. The D gene is left open where the match is weak. Not all rows give a size; the values are once, few, many and, for expanded clones, a class.

V gene,clone size,J gene,D gene,CDR3 length,CDR3 protein,CDR3 DNA
TRBV11-2,NA,TRBJ2-3,TRBD1,16,CASSYRGETSTDTQYF,TGTGCCAGCAGCTACAGGGGAGAAACTAGCACAGATACGCAGTATTTT
TRBV2,NA,TRBJ2-3,NA,16,CASSLAAGPSTDTQYF,TGTGCCAGCAGTTTAGCGGCAGGCCCTAGCACAGATACGCAGTATTTT
TRBV7-6,NA,TRBJ2-7,NA,17,CASSRSQGPARSYEQYF,TGTGCCAGCAGCAGAAGCCAGGGTCCCGCTAGATCCTACGAGCAGTACTTC
TRBV19,NA,TRBJ1-5,TRBD1,14,CASSFGQANQPQHF,TGTGCCAGTAGTTTCGGACAGGCTAATCAGCCCCAGCATTTT
TRBV10-3,NA,TRBJ2-1,TRBD1,14,CATATETGVNEQFF,TGTGCCACCGCAACAGAGACAGGGGTCAATGAGCAGTTCTTC
TRBV30,few,TRBJ1-5,NA,13,CAWSSQGTKPQHF,TGTGCCTGGAGTTCGCAGGGTACTAAGCCCCAGCATTTT
TRBV7-8,NA,TRBJ2-7,NA,13,CASKGTVVHEQYF,TGTGCCAGCAAAGGGACTGTTGTCCACGAGCAGTACTTC
TRBV15,NA,TRBJ2-1,TRBD2,15,CATSIGLAEEGEQFF,TGTGCCACCAGCATAGGACTAGCGGAGGAAGGTGAGCAGTTCTTC
TRBV19,NA,TRBJ1-5,TRBD1,15,CASRETGYSNQPQHF,TGTGCCAGTAGGGAGACAGGGTATAGCAATCAGCCCCAGCATTTT
TRBV7-2,once,TRBJ2-2,TRBD2,18,CASSLAFRAGGPPGELFF,TGTGCCAGCAGCTTAGCTTTTAGAGCGGGAGGGCCCCCCGGGGAGCTGTTTTTT
TRBV4-2,NA,TRBJ2-3,NA,14,CASSPSPGTDTQYF,TGTGCCAGCAGCCCAAGTCCAGGCACAGATACGCAGTATTTT
TRBV5-6,NA,TRBJ2-7,TRBD2,17,CASSLALLAGGMHEQYF,TGTGCCAGCAGCTTGGCGCTACTAGCGGGAGGAATGCACGAGCAGTACTTC
TRBV6-1,NA,TRBJ2-5,TRBD2,15,CASSVYGTSWETQYF,TGTGCCAGCAGTGTTTACGGGACTAGTTGGGAGACCCAGTACTTC
TRBV6-1,NA,TRBJ2-5,TRBD2,15,CASRLAGGGQETQYF,TGTGCCAGCAGGCTAGCGGGAGGAGGGCAAGAGACCCAGTACTTC
TRBV27,once,TRBJ1-1,TRBD1,18,CASSTTASLEPGGTEAFF,TGTGCCAGCAGTACCACGGCGTCATTGGAGCCAGGGGGAACTGAAGCTTTCTTT
TRBV10-2,NA,TRBJ1-4,NA,14,CASSEQGWGEKLFF,TGCGCCAGCAGTGAACAGGGTTGGGGTGAAAAACTGTTTTTT
TRBV7-9,NA,TRBJ2-3,TRBD2,19,CASSLSGTSGRASTDTQYF,TGTGCCAGCAGCTTATCGGGGACTAGCGGGAGGGCTTCCACAGATACGCAGTATTTT
TRBV4-1,NA,TRBJ2-2,TRBD2,20,CASSHPALGKASGATGELFF,TGCGCCAGCAGCCATCCAGCCTTAGGGAAGGCTAGCGGAGCCACCGGGGAGCTGTTTTTT
TRBV2,few,TRBJ1-1,TRBD1,16,CASSDPRGPLNTEAFF,TGTGCCAGCAGTGATCCTAGGGGGCCTTTGAACACTGAAGCTTTCTTT
TRBV5-6,NA,TRBJ1-2,TRBD1,15,CASRAGTGLTYGYTF,TGTGCCAGCAGGGCCGGGACAGGGTTAACCTATGGCTACACCTTC
TRBV11-2,NA,TRBJ2-3,NA,17,CASSLSRRARATDTQYF,TGTGCCAGCAGCTTATCCCGGAGGGCGCGCGCCACAGATACGCAGTATTTT
TRBV11-3,NA,TRBJ2-2,TRBD2,17,CASGPGLAGGDTGELFF,TGTGCCAGCGGGCCGGGACTAGCGGGAGGGGACACCGGGGAGCTGTTTTTT
TRBV11-2,NA,TRBJ1-3,NA,17,CASSPQTGVLSGNTIYF,TGTGCCAGCAGCCCCCAAACAGGCGTACTTTCTGGAAACACCATATATTTT
TRBV6-4,NA,TRBJ1-1,NA,15,CASRRERGLNTEAFF,TGTGCCAGCAGGAGGGAACGGGGTTTGAACACTGAAGCTTTCTTT
TRBV5-4,NA,TRBJ2-1,NA,15,CASSSQSSSYNEQFF,TGTGCCAGCAGCTCACAATCTAGCTCCTACAATGAGCAGTTCTTC